The rows below give T cell receptor beta chains drawn from one sample of a study of identical twins. MiXCR was run by TCRdb on the 5' RACE reads, yielding one entry per CDR3 protein. The sample yields around 1.7 million distinct CDR3 sequences, around 29% seen once. The sample was cord blood. Receptor source: a newborn girl in good health. CDR3s include the opening cysteine and the closing phenylalanine or tryptophan. Each record gives: D gene, clone size, V gene, J gene, CDR3 DNA, CDR3 protein. A D gene is named only where the DNA matches it firmly. Clone size is not always given. Where it is, it says once, few, many or a class for expanded clones.

NA	many	TRBV5-1	TRBJ1-2	TGCGCCAGCAGCTTGGGACAATATGGCTACACCTTC	CASSLGQYGYTF
TRBD1	many	TRBV4-2	TRBJ1-2	TGTGCCAGCAGCCAAGATTGGGACAGGAACTATGGCTACACCTTC	CASSQDWDRNYGYTF
NA	NA	TRBV10-1	TRBJ2-5	TGCGCCAGCAGTACAGGGATCGAAGAGACCCAGTACTTC	CASSTGIEETQYF
NA	few	TRBV14	TRBJ2-7	TGTGCCAGCAGCCAAGATGGGGTCTCCTACAATGAGCAGTACTTC	CASSQDGVSYNEQYF
TRBD2	once	TRBV6-5	TRBJ2-2	TGTGCCAGCAGGACTAGCGGGAGGGTTGCGACCGGGGAGCTGTTTTTT	CASRTSGRVATGELFF
NA	NA	TRBV5-1	TRBJ2-2	TGCGCCAGCGGCTGTCAGGCCGGGGAGCTGTTTTTT	CASGCQAGELFF
NA	NA	TRBV6-1	TRBJ2-7	TGTGCCAGCAGTGAAATCAGATCCTACAATGAGCAGTACTTC	CASSEIRSYNEQYF
TRBD2	NA	TRBV20-1	TRBJ2-3	TGCAGTGCTAGCGGGAGGTTGGCAGATACGCAGTATTTT	CSASGRLADTQYF
NA	NA	TRBV6-6	TRBJ1-3	TGTGCCAGCATCCTTGGGGGGGTCTCTGGAAACACCATATATTTT	CASILGGVSGNTIYF
NA	few	TRBV3-1	TRBJ2-3	TGTGCCAGCAGCCATCAGGGGGGTCCTACAGATACGCAGTATTTT	CASSHQGGPTDTQYF
TRBD2	NA	TRBV7-2	TRBJ2-4	TGTGCCAGCAGCCGGGGAACTAGCGGGGCTACAAACATTCAGTACTTC	CASSRGTSGATNIQYF
NA	few	TRBV20-1	TRBJ2-7	TGCAGTGCTACCACTCTCGGGGGCCCCTACAATGAGCAGTACTTC	CSATTLGGPYNEQYF
NA	NA	TRBV10-3	TRBJ2-1	TGTGCCATCAGTGAAGGAGGGGGCGCTCGCCAACAGTTCTTC	CAISEGGGARQQFF
NA	NA	TRBV24-1	TRBJ1-2	TGTGCCACCGGTGATTCAGCTAACTATGGCTACACCTTC	CATGDSANYGYTF
NA	NA	TRBV4-2	TRBJ2-3	TGTGCCAGCAGCCCGGACCTCCCCGGGGTCGATACGCAGTATTTT	CASSPDLPGVDTQYF
NA	few	TRBV27	TRBJ1-6	TGTGCCAGCAGCCCACTTGATAATTCACCCCTCCACTTT	CASSPLDNSPLHF
NA	NA	TRBV11-2	TRBJ2-5	TGTGCCAGCAGCTTATTTGTGGGGCAACAAGAGACCCAGTACTTC	CASSLFVGQQETQYF
TRBD2	NA	TRBV5-1	TRBJ2-2	TGCGCCAGCAGCTTGCTAGCGGGTCACACCGGGGAGCTGTTTTTT	CASSLLAGHTGELFF
NA	NA	TRBV7-6	TRBJ2-6	TGTGCCAGCAGCCTGAGACTAGCTGGGGCCAACGTCCTGACTTTC	CASSLRLAGANVLTF
NA	NA	TRBV7-9	TRBJ2-5	TGTGCCAGCAGCCCACCCCTCGAGGAAGAGACCCAGTACTTC	CASSPPLEEETQYF
NA	few	TRBV24-1	TRBJ1-5	TGTGCCACCAGTGAGGGGACTTGTAGCAATCAGCCCCAGCATTTT	CATSEGTCSNQPQHF
TRBD2	NA	TRBV11-2	TRBJ2-5	TGTGCCAGCAGCCCAGGGACTAGCGGGCGACAACGACAAGAGACCCAGTACTTC	CASSPGTSGRQRQETQYF
TRBD1	few	TRBV4-1	TRBJ2-4	TGCGCCAGCAGCCAATTCGGGACAGTAAAAAACATTCAGTACTTC	CASSQFGTVKNIQYF
NA	NA	TRBV20-1	TRBJ1-2	TGCAGTGCTATCCGACAGCTTCATAACTATGGCTACACCTTC	CSAIRQLHNYGYTF
TRBD1	NA	TRBV12-3/TRBV12-4	TRBJ2-1	TGTGCCAGCACGGACAGGGAAGAAAATGAGCAGTTCTTC	CASTDREENEQFF
NA	NA	TRBV7-9	TRBJ2-4	TGTGCCAGCAGCTCTACCCCTACTATCCCCTTAGCCAAAAACATTCAGTACTTC	CASSSTPTIPLAKNIQYF
TRBD2	few	TRBV4-2	TRBJ2-7	TGTGCCAGCAGCCAGATAGGGACTAGCAGGGATGAGCAGTACTTC	CASSQIGTSRDEQYF
NA	NA	TRBV27	TRBJ2-5	TGTGCCAACATACCCAAGGTCTTCCAAGAGACCCAGTACTTC	CANIPKVFQETQYF
NA	NA	TRBV20-1	TRBJ1-2	TGCAGTGCTAGAGACAGGAAAGGGTATGGCTACACCTTC	CSARDRKGYGYTF
NA	NA	TRBV28	TRBJ1-2	TGTGCCAGCAGTTTATCCAGGGCCTCCTATGGCTACACCTTC	CASSLSRASYGYTF
NA	NA	TRBV12-3/TRBV12-4	TRBJ2-7	TGTGCCGGCGACAATTGGCCCTCCTACGAGCAGTACTTC	CAGDNWPSYEQYF
TRBD1	many	TRBV11-1	TRBJ2-7	TGTGCCAGCAGCTTATATCTTGTCAGGGGGCACGAGCAGTACTTC	CASSLYLVRGHEQYF
TRBD1	NA	TRBV4-1	TRBJ1-5	TGCGCCAGCAGCCAAGTCCGGGACAGGGGCCAGCCCCAGCATTTT	CASSQVRDRGQPQHF
NA	NA	TRBV2	TRBJ1-6	TGTGCCAGCAGAGTGGAGCAGGGGCTTTCACCCCTCCACTTT	CASRVEQGLSPLHF
NA	few	TRBV4-1	TRBJ2-7	TGCGCCAGCAGCCAAGCGGTTTACTACGAGCAGTACTTC	CASSQAVYYEQYF
TRBD2	once	TRBV20-1	TRBJ2-5	TGCAGTGCTGTCCGGGGGGAGCAGTACTTC	CSAVRGEQYF
TRBD2	few	TRBV13	TRBJ2-3	TGTGCCAGCAAACTAGCGTCGGCAGATACGCAGTATTTT	CASKLASADTQYF
NA	NA	TRBV2	TRBJ1-5	TGTGCCAGCAGTGGACAGTCGGGGCGGCCCCAGCATTTT	CASSGQSGRPQHF
NA	few	TRBV29-1	TRBJ2-7	TGCAGCGTTGTGGGGGGGGCAGGCTACGAGCAGTACTTC	CSVVGGAGYEQYF
NA	NA	TRBV7-2	TRBJ2-1	TGTGCCAGCAGCTTAGCCAGGGAGGTCAATGAGCAGTTCTTC	CASSLAREVNEQFF
NA	NA	TRBV20-1	TRBJ1-1	TGCAGTGCTAGAGATTGGCACACTGAAGCTTTCTTT	CSARDWHTEAFF
TRBD1	NA	TRBV28	TRBJ1-2	TGTGCCAGCAGCCCAGACAGGGTGGGCTATGGCTACACCTTC	CASSPDRVGYGYTF
NA	many	TRBV27	TRBJ2-1	TGTGCCAGCAGGGGCTCCAATCACAATGAGCAGTTCTTC	CASRGSNHNEQFF
TRBD2	few	TRBV3-1	TRBJ2-7	TGTGTCAGCAGCCGAAGCGGGACCTCCTACGAGCAGTACTTC	CVSSRSGTSYEQYF
NA	few	TRBV10-3	TRBJ2-4	TGTGCCATCAGTGACGGGACTCTGATTCAGTACTTC	CAISDGTLIQYF
TRBD2	NA	TRBV3-1	TRBJ2-1	TGTGCCAGCAGCCTTAGAGCGGGGGGGGGCAATGAGCAGTTCTTC	CASSLRAGGGNEQFF
TRBD1	NA	TRBV7-9	TRBJ1-2	TGTGCCAGCAGCCCAACGGACAGGGAATTAGGCGGCTACACCTTC	CASSPTDRELGGYTF
TRBD1	NA	TRBV6-6	TRBJ1-4	TGTGCCAGCAGTTGGGGAGACAGGGGGATTGAAAAACTGTTTTTT	CASSWGDRGIEKLFF
NA	many	TRBV9	TRBJ2-1	TGTGCCAGCAGCCCGCGCGGCCAGAGCTCCTACAATGAGCAGTTCTTC	CASSPRGQSSYNEQFF
NA	NA	TRBV7-9	TRBJ2-1	TGTGCCAGCAGCCGACCCTACAATGAGAAGTTCTTC	CASSRPYNEKFF
NA	NA	TRBV27	TRBJ1-1	TGTGCCAGCAGTTTATCGCGGGGGACCAACACTGAAGCTTTCTTT	CASSLSRGTNTEAFF
NA	many	TRBV28	TRBJ2-5	TGTGCCAGCAGTTCCCCTCCTTATACCGGAGAGACCCAGTACTTC	CASSSPPYTGETQYF
NA	NA	TRBV5-1	TRBJ1-2	TGCGCCAGCAGCTCCTTAGACTCTAACTATGGCTACACCTTC	CASSSLDSNYGYTF
NA	many	TRBV3-1	TRBJ2-1	TGTGCCAGCAGCCAGGACGCAGGGTACAATGAGCAGTTCTTC	CASSQDAGYNEQFF
NA	few	TRBV12-3/TRBV12-4	TRBJ1-1	TGTGCCAGCAGCCCTGGACCAGGGGAAGCTTTCTTT	CASSPGPGEAFF
NA	NA	TRBV12-3/TRBV12-4	TRBJ1-2	TGTGCCAGCACCACTGGAACAGGTTTTGGCTACACCTTC	CASTTGTGFGYTF
NA	few	TRBV29-1	TRBJ1-5	TGCAGCGTCGGCAGGGATTGGGAGCAGCCCCAGCATTTT	CSVGRDWEQPQHF
NA	NA	TRBV5-1	TRBJ1-1	TGCGCCAGCAGCTCCCACCGACAGGCGGGGTCAGCTTTCTTT	CASSSHRQAGSAFF
TRBD2	NA	TRBV12-3/TRBV12-4	TRBJ2-3	TGTGCCAGCAGACCAGCGGGGGGGCAGGAAGATACGCAGTATTTT	CASRPAGGQEDTQYF
NA	many	TRBV27	TRBJ1-2	TGTGCCAGCAGCCCGACAGGATCCTATGGCTACACCTTC	CASSPTGSYGYTF